This T cell receptor beta chain is from a study of T cells expressing NK-cell markers. The overall study: According to the study, TCR beta repertoires originated from sorted CD3+CD56+NKG2C+, CD3+CD56+NKG2C- and CD3+CD56-NKG2C+ T cells. Study-level findings and limits: Of the CD8+ T cell pool in several donors, about 1.0-7.0% was accounted for by dominant NKG2C+ clonotypes. It was still unclear whether expanded NKG2C+ T cell clones were HCMV specific. The study found these clonotypes also leading the CD3+CD56-NKG2C+ fraction in a few donors.

TCRdb reprocessed the 5' RACE reads and keeps a single row for each CDR3 protein, giving no DNA. Here the sample table reports about 150,000 distinct CDR3 sequences. To note about this clonotype: The antigen is undetermined.

Germline-derived CDR1 and CDR2 are ENHRY and SYGVKD. This CDR3 spans 16 amino acids. The rearrangement uses TRBV10-3 and TRBJ1-1. Material for sequencing was blood T cells: a sorted CD56 or NKG2C T cell subset, CD4+ or CD8+ T cells, or bulk PBMC T cells (not recorded which). The clonotype comes from a man aged 18 to 30 in good health. CDR3: CAISEASGKRPTEAFF.